This TCR beta chain was sequenced for a study of tumor-infiltrating lymphocytes in primary liver carcinoma. Study as a whole: Yields of productive TCRbeta reads ranged from roughly 3.5 to 8 million per sample and were similar across tissue types.

CDR3 size: 15 residues. Germline V CDR1 and CDR2: PRHDT, FYEKMQ (reference sequence). Co-extraction of RNA and DNA was performed on roughly 17-32 mg of unsorted bulk tissue. All tumor samples contained more than 90% viable tumor cells. Comments on this clonotype: A much bigger clone sits one base away, suggesting this may be a read error.

TCR beta cDNA was made from approximately 500 ng total RNA with a constant-region primer. Investigators got TCR beta libraries out of three nested multiplex PCR rounds, done with slightly modified ARM-PCR. The first two PCR rounds, approximately 10 cycles each, used TRBV1-TRBV30 forward primers and a C-beta reverse primer. Each CDR3 protein is one row after TCRdb ran MiXCR on the multiplex PCR reads. The sample has approximately 100,000 distinct CDR3 sequences, approximately 70% seen once; the top ten hold around 10%. This receptor was taken from a woman aged 55-75 years with primary liver carcinoma and hepatitis B virus infection. Sequences were obtained from liver tumor tissue from sampling region 2. Subset denoted: tumor region T2, inferior pole. The rearrangement joins TRBV13 to TRBJ2-1; the match to TRBD2 covers 10 bases. CDR3 DNA: TGTGCCAACAGCTTACCGGGACTAGCGTACAATGAGCAGTTCTTC. This translates into CANSLPGLAYNEQFF.